A selection of T cell receptor beta chains follows, all from one sample in a study of blood T cell repertoires in COVID-19. Clones were read by immunoSEQ multiplex PCR, and TCRdb kept only the in-frame ones, dropping some. The table shows roughly 160,000 clones, with roughly 80% occurring only once. The sequenced material came from PBMCs or T cells enriched from blood (not recorded which). These receptors were collected from a woman aged 55-69 years who had recovered from COVID-19. Both conserved end residues are part of each CDR3. The D gene is left open where the match is weak. Clone size is not always given. Where it is, it says once, few, many or a class for expanded clones.

v_call: TRBV5-1
clone_size: -
j_call: TRBJ2-1
d_call: -
cdr3_aa: CASSLPGNEQFF
cdr3_nt: TGCGCCAGCAGCTTGCCAGGGAATGAGCAGTTCTTC

v_call: TRBV9
clone_size: -
j_call: TRBJ2-1
d_call: TRBD2
cdr3_aa: CASSEHPRGVYNEQFF
cdr3_nt: TGTGCCAGCAGCGAACACCCCCGGGGGGTCTACAATGAGCAGTTCTTC

v_call: TRBV29-1
clone_size: -
j_call: TRBJ2-2
d_call: -
cdr3_aa: CSGREGAGQGAGELFF
cdr3_nt: TGCAGCGGCCGGGAGGGAGCGGGGCAGGGGGCCGGGGAGCTGTTTTTT

v_call: TRBV7-9
clone_size: -
j_call: TRBJ1-3
d_call: -
cdr3_aa: CASSFSGGNTIYF
cdr3_nt: TGTGCCAGCAGCTTTTCAGGGGGAAACACCATATATTTT

v_call: TRBV19
clone_size: -
j_call: TRBJ2-1
d_call: TRBD2
cdr3_aa: CASSRTSGGTTYNEQFF
cdr3_nt: TGTGCCAGTAGTAGGACTAGCGGGGGGACGACCTACAATGAGCAGTTCTTC

v_call: TRBV10-1
clone_size: few
j_call: TRBJ2-3
d_call: TRBD2
cdr3_aa: CARTLAGGRPDTQYF
cdr3_nt: TGCGCCAGGACACTAGCGGGGGGCCGTCCAGATACGCAGTATTTT

v_call: TRBV3-1/TRBV3-2
clone_size: -
j_call: TRBJ1-2
d_call: -
cdr3_aa: CARSPGQNGYTF
cdr3_nt: TGTGCCAGATCGCCAGGGCAAAATGGCTACACCTTC

v_call: TRBV3-1/TRBV3-2
clone_size: few
j_call: TRBJ2-1
d_call: -
cdr3_aa: CASSHPPGDAQFF
cdr3_nt: TGTGCCAGCAGCCATCCCCCGGGAGATGCGCAGTTCTTC

v_call: TRBV5-4
clone_size: once
j_call: TRBJ2-3
d_call: -
cdr3_aa: CASSLRVGGATDTQYF
cdr3_nt: TGTGCCAGCAGCTTGAGGGTGGGGGGAGCGACAGATACGCAGTATTTT

v_call: TRBV12-3/TRBV12-4
clone_size: -
j_call: TRBJ1-2
d_call: -
cdr3_aa: CASTRQNYGYTF
cdr3_nt: TGTGCCAGCACCAGACAGAACTATGGCTACACCTTC

v_call: TRBV12-3/TRBV12-4
clone_size: -
j_call: TRBJ2-3
d_call: -
cdr3_aa: CASSLFRSDTQYF
cdr3_nt: TGTGCCAGCAGTTTATTTAGATCAGATACGCAGTATTTT

v_call: TRBV19
clone_size: -
j_call: TRBJ1-6
d_call: TRBD1
cdr3_aa: CASSLSRDSNSPLHF
cdr3_nt: TGTGCCAGTAGTTTGTCCCGGGACAGTAATTCACCCCTCCACTTT

v_call: TRBV29-1
clone_size: many
j_call: TRBJ1-1
d_call: TRBD1
cdr3_aa: CSATGGWTEAFF
cdr3_nt: TGCAGCGCGACAGGGGGATGGACTGAAGCTTTCTTT

v_call: TRBV29-1
clone_size: few
j_call: TRBJ1-2
d_call: TRBD1
cdr3_aa: CSVETTGGAGGYTF
cdr3_nt: TGCAGCGTTGAAACTACAGGGGGCGCGGGGGGCTACACCTTC

v_call: TRBV10-3
clone_size: -
j_call: TRBJ1-2
d_call: -
cdr3_aa: CAASGSNYGYTF
cdr3_nt: TGTGCCGCTTCGGGGTCTAACTATGGCTACACCTTC

v_call: TRBV11-3
clone_size: -
j_call: TRBJ2-3
d_call: TRBD2
cdr3_aa: CASSPGGRISDTQYF
cdr3_nt: TGTGCCAGCAGCCCGGGGGGTAGAATCTCAGATACGCAGTATTTT

v_call: TRBV24-1
clone_size: -
j_call: TRBJ1-5
d_call: TRBD1
cdr3_aa: CATSTADRERGAYSNQPQHF
cdr3_nt: TGTGCCACCAGTACAGCCGACAGGGAAAGGGGGGCATATAGCAATCAGCCCCAGCATTTT

v_call: TRBV12-3/TRBV12-4
clone_size: -
j_call: TRBJ1-2
d_call: -
cdr3_aa: CASSLNPLYGYTF
cdr3_nt: TGTGCCAGCAGTTTAAATCCACTTTATGGCTACACCTTC

v_call: TRBV29-1
clone_size: -
j_call: TRBJ1-5
d_call: TRBD1
cdr3_aa: CSVRTGTNQPQHF
cdr3_nt: TGCAGCGTGCGGACAGGGACGAATCAGCCCCAGCATTTT

v_call: TRBV3-1/TRBV3-2
clone_size: -
j_call: TRBJ2-4
d_call: TRBD1
cdr3_aa: CASSPGQGAGKNIQYF
cdr3_nt: TGTGCCAGCAGCCCGGGACAGGGGGCTGGCAAAAACATTCAGTACTTC

v_call: TRBV5-1
clone_size: -
j_call: TRBJ1-1
d_call: -
cdr3_aa: CASSALDGSNTEAFF
cdr3_nt: TGCGCCAGCAGCGCTTTAGACGGGTCTAACACTGAAGCTTTCTTT

v_call: TRBV6-5
clone_size: -
j_call: TRBJ2-5
d_call: TRBD2
cdr3_aa: CASSYSSGGYQETQYF
cdr3_nt: TGTGCCAGCAGTTACAGTAGCGGGGGGTACCAAGAGACCCAGTACTTC

v_call: TRBV13
clone_size: -
j_call: TRBJ1-1
d_call: -
cdr3_aa: CASSTRDNLFVNTEAFF
cdr3_nt: TGTGCCAGCAGCACCCGGGACAACCTCTTCGTGAACACTGAAGCTTTCTTT

v_call: TRBV3-1/TRBV3-2
clone_size: -
j_call: TRBJ2-2
d_call: TRBD2
cdr3_aa: CASSPPGRGVTGELFF
cdr3_nt: TGTGCCAGCAGCCCCCCGGGGCGGGGGGTTACCGGGGAGCTGTTTTTT

v_call: TRBV21-1
clone_size: -
j_call: TRBJ2-5
d_call: -
cdr3_aa: CASSKSFSYYQETQYF
cdr3_nt: TGTGCCAGCAGCAAAAGCTTTTCGTACTACCAAGAGACCCAGTACTTC

v_call: TRBV27
clone_size: -
j_call: TRBJ1-2
d_call: TRBD1
cdr3_aa: CASSLRVGRQGHGYTF
cdr3_nt: TGTGCCAGCAGTTTAAGGGTGGGGAGACAGGGGCATGGCTACACCTTC

v_call: TRBV9
clone_size: -
j_call: TRBJ2-1
d_call: TRBD1
cdr3_aa: CASSNRGSYNEQFF
cdr3_nt: TGTGCCAGCAGCAACAGGGGAAGTTACAATGAGCAGTTCTTC

v_call: TRBV5-1
clone_size: -
j_call: TRBJ2-7
d_call: TRBD1
cdr3_aa: CASSLMPGQGTAQYF
cdr3_nt: TGCGCCAGCAGCTTGATGCCGGGACAGGGGACCGCGCAGTACTTC